These 26 T cell receptor beta chains share one sample of origin, sequenced in a study of PD-L1 blockade in urothelial cancer. Produced via immunoSEQ multiplex PCR; TCRdb's table is partial and in-frame only. The sample has more than 95,000 clones; about 83% are singletons. Time point indicated: peripheral blood 6 weeks after treatment start. The sample consisted of PBMCs, taken around atezolizumab (anti-PD-L1) treatment. Receptors were obtained from a man aged 50-59 years with urothelial cancer.

V is TRBV10-1 and J is TRBJ2-5; D remains unclear. Germline CDR1 WNHNN, CDR2 SYGVQD (reference sequence). The CDR3 covers 13 residues. Trimming cost V 4 bases and J 4 bases, with 10 bases left between them. CDR3 sequence reads: CASSVGALETQYF. The CDR3 coding sequence is TGCGCCAGCAGTGTCGGAGCCCTAGAGACCCAGTACTTC.

This clone was counted a few times. The chain has TRBV28 and TRBJ2-3, with D perhaps TRBD2 (5 bases). The CDR3 runs to 16 residues. In germline, CDR1 is MDHEN, CDR2 SYDVKM. V was shortened by 5 bases and J by 1 base, with 16 bases between the two germline ends. CDR3: CASSPSPAVGTDTQYF. Written as DNA, the CDR3 is TGTGCCAGCAGTCCCAGTCCAGCGGTGGGCACAGATACGCAGTATTTT.

This clone was seen only a few times. The chain recombines TRBV6-5 with TRBJ2-1; 11 bases fit TRBD2. V trimming: 2 bases; J trimming: 7 bases; junction bases outside the gene matches: 4. The CDR3 runs 15 residues. Germline CDR1 MNHEY, CDR2 SVGAGI. The CDR3 here is CASSYRTSGFNEQFF. Here the CDR3 DNA reads TGTGCCAGCAGTTACAGGACTAGCGGGTTTAATGAGCAGTTCTTC.

The chain couples TRBV4-1 to TRBJ2-4, with D maybe TRBD2 (5 bases). CDR3 length equals 12 residues. V shed 1 base and J shed 7 bases, with 5 bases lying between them. Germline-derived CDR1 and CDR2 are MGHRA and YSYEKL. CDR3 DNA sequence: TGCGCCAGCAGCCAAGGAGGGAACATTCAGTACTTC. Translated: CASSQGGNIQYF.

The rearrangement joins TRBV5-1 to TRBJ2-1, with D perhaps TRBD2 (6 bases). This CDR3 has 15 residues. Germline assignment: CDR1 SGHRS and CDR2 YFSETQ. V was clipped by 0 bases and J by 1 base, with 8 bases between them. The DNA for the CDR3 is TGCGCCAGCAGCTTGGGGGGAGGTTCCTACAATGAGCAGTTCTTC. As protein: CASSLGGGSYNEQFF.

This clone is medium-sized (0.01 to 0.1%) in the sample. The genes are TRBV18 and TRBJ1-3, with D maybe TRBD1 (6 bases). There are 17 residues in the CDR3. Germline-derived CDR1 and CDR2 are KGHSH and LQKENI. The V end was cut by 8 bases, the J end by 0 bases, with 20 bases between. The DNA for the CDR3 is TGTGCCAGCGCCCCTCGGGTAGGACAGCTCTCTGGAAACACCATATATTTT. It codes for CASAPRVGQLSGNTIYF.

The CDR3 protein is CASSQAERSGQVGGYTF. Written as DNA, the CDR3 is TGCGCCAGCAGCCAAGCCGAACGGTCGGGACAGGTTGGTGGCTACACCTTC. The V call is TRBV4-1, the J call TRBJ1-2, with 8 bases that match TRBD1. The V segment lost 1 base and the J segment 7 bases; nucleotides outside the gene matches: 14. The CDR3 runs 17 residues. Germline values: CDR1 MGHRA, CDR2 YSYEKL.

The chain couples TRBV19 to TRBJ2-5, with TRBD2 matching 9 bases. Germline CDR1 and CDR2: LNHDA and SQIVND (reference sequence). Trimming at V came to 5 bases and at J to 2 bases, leaving 12 bases not matched to a gene. This CDR3 region has 17 residues. CDR3 sequence (DNA): TGTGCCAGTAGTGGGGCGGAGGGGAGCGGGAGGCAAGAGACCCAGTACTTC. As protein: CASSGAEGSGRQETQYF.

V gene TRBV2 combines with J gene TRBJ2-4; 7 bases agree with TRBD2. Trimming cost V 6 bases and J 0 bases; bases outside gene matches: 14. The CDR3 extends over 18 amino acids. Per germline, CDR1 SNHLY and CDR2 FYNNEI. The chain's CDR3 is CASRPRLAPTLAKNIQYF. Written as DNA, the CDR3 is TGTGCCAGCAGGCCCCGACTAGCTCCTACACTAGCCAAAAACATTCAGTACTTC.

This clone was seen a few times. The chain has TRBV6-5 and TRBJ2-5; 7 bases line up with TRBD1. CDR1 MNHEY and CDR2 SVGAGI come from the germline V gene. Trimming cost V 7 bases and J 5 bases; bases outside gene matches: 7. The CDR3 covers 13 residues. CDR3 coding DNA: TGTGCCAGCATCCGACAGGGAAGCGAGACCCAGTACTTC. It translates to CASIRQGSETQYF.

The J gene is TRBJ2-7, the V gene TRBV5-1, with D possibly TRBD2 on 6 matching bases. This CDR3 region has 18 residues. V was trimmed by 3 bases and J by 0 bases, leaving 22 bases between them. Germline V gene lookup returns CDR1 SGHRS and CDR2 YFSETQ. The CDR3 sequence: CASSSKGSSERSSYEQYF. CDR3 nucleotide sequence: TGCGCCAGCAGCTCAAAGGGGTCTAGCGAGAGGAGCTCCTACGAGCAGTACTTC. The entire variable domain, with the rest obtained from reference TRBV5-1 and TRBJ2-7, is as follows: KAGVTQTPRYLIKTRGQQVTLSCSPISGHRSVSWYQQTPGQGLQFLFEYFSETQRNKGNFPGRFSGRQFSNSRSEMNVSTLELGDSALYLCASSSKGSSERSSYEQYFGPGTRLTVT.

The genes are TRBV30 and TRBJ1-1; no clear D. Trimming removed 8 bases at V and 2 bases at J, with 12 bases between. Germline V lookup: CDR1 GTSNPN, CDR2 SVGIG (reference sequence). The length of the CDR3 is 12 residues. In nucleotides, the CDR3 is TGTGCCGCCGGTCCCGTTAACACTGAAGCTTTCTTT. Encoded protein: CAAGPVNTEAFF.

This clone has more than one count but fewer than ten. The chain employs TRBV7-3 and TRBJ2-3, with TRBD1 matching 7 bases. This CDR3 region has 13 residues. After removal of 5 bases from V and 9 bases from J, the junction contained 8 bases not matched to a gene. Germline V gene sequence: CDR1 SGHTA, CDR2 FQGTGA. The CDR3 DNA sequence: TGTGCCAGCAGCATGGGACAGACGAACACGCAGTATTTT. It codes for CASSMGQTNTQYF.

CDR3 amino acids: CASSPPGTGEQYF. CDR3 nucleotides: TGTGCCAGCTCACCACCGGGGACAGGAGAGCAGTACTTC. V is TRBV18 and J is TRBJ2-7, with 8 bases matching TRBD1. Germline V lookup: CDR1 KGHSH, CDR2 LQKENI. The CDR3 totals 13 residues. V was pared by 0 bases and J by 7 bases, with 2 bases of the junction left unmatched.

The rearrangement links TRBV9 to TRBJ2-2; 7 bases map to TRBD2. Trimming cost V 0 bases and J 4 bases; bases outside gene matches: 3. Germline V gene lookup returns CDR1 SGDLS and CDR2 YYNGEE. The CDR3 sequence is 15 residues long. The CDR3, as DNA: TGTGCCAGCAGCGTAGTTGGCGGGAGCACCGGGGAGCTGTTTTTT. Protein sequence: CASSVVGGSTGELFF. The full variable domain, rest sourced from reference TRBV9 and TRBJ2-2, is DSGVTQTPKHLITATGQRVTLRCSPRSGDLSVYWYQQSLDQGLQFLIQYYNGEERAKGNILERFSAQQFPDLHSELNLSSLELGDSALYFCASSVVGGSTGELFFGEGSRLTVL.

The CDR3 nucleotides read TGTGCCAGCAGCTTAAAAGCGGGAGGGCCAAAGTTCTTC. Encoded protein: CASSLKAGGPKFF. The chain links TRBV7-3 to TRBJ2-1; 10 bases are a match to TRBD2. CDR3 length: 13 residues. Germline-derived CDR1 and CDR2 are SGHTA and FQGTGA. J lost 14 bases, V lost 1 base, and 5 bases had no gene match.

The chain combines TRBV5-1 with TRBJ1-2; 9 nucleotides agree with TRBD1. There are 15 residues in the CDR3. In germline, CDR1 is SGHRS, CDR2 YFSETQ. J was trimmed by 5 bases and V by 4 bases; bases with no gene match: 9. The CDR3 loop is CASSRTQGAGYGYTF. CDR3 sequence (DNA): TGCGCCAGCAGCAGGACACAGGGGGCCGGGTATGGCTACACCTTC.

The chain is built from TRBV10-3 and TRBJ2-5, with 10 bases matching TRBD1. The CDR3 has 16 amino acids. Germline loops: CDR1 ENHRY, CDR2 SYGVKD. J lost 2 bases, V lost 2 bases, and 5 bases had no gene match. In DNA, the CDR3 is TGTGCCATCAGTGAGGGGACAGGGGTGCGACAAGAGACCCAGTACTTC. Its translation: CAISEGTGVRQETQYF.

V usage is TRBV28 and J usage is TRBJ1-1; D not resolved. Trimming pared 6 bases from V and 3 bases from J, leaving 14 bases between. This CDR3 has 14 residues. From germline, CDR1 is MDHEN and CDR2 SYDVKM. The CDR3 DNA follows: TGTGCCAGCAGCCCTTGGGGAGGGTACACTGAAGCTTTCTTT. Amino acids: CASSPWGGYTEAFF.

The chain combines TRBV19 with TRBJ2-5; D is unclear. V was trimmed by 4 bases and J by 4 bases, leaving 16 bases between them. CDR3 length: 15 amino acids. The germline V gene has CDR1 LNHDA and CDR2 SQIVND (reference sequence). The chain's CDR3 is CASSNDNLNRETQYF. CDR3 nucleotide sequence: TGTGCCAGTAGTAACGATAACCTTAATAGAGAGACCCAGTACTTC. Looking up the rest from reference TRBV19 and TRBJ2-5 gives the full variable domain: DGGITQSPKYLFRKEGQNVTLSCEQNLNHDAMYWYRQDPGQGLRLIYYSQIVNDFQKGDIAEGYSVSREKKESFPLTVTSAQKNPTAFYLCASSNDNLNRETQYFGPGTRLLVL.

The rearrangement links TRBV5-5 to TRBJ2-1; 11 bases agree with TRBD2. V lost 4 bases, J lost 4 bases, and 4 bases stayed unmatched. Germline lookup yields CDR1 SGHKS and CDR2 YYEKEE (reference sequence). The CDR3 contains 15 residues. CDR3 protein: CASSPGTSGYNEQFF. CDR3 DNA: TGTGCCAGCAGCCCAGGGACTAGCGGATACAATGAGCAGTTCTTC.

This clone was observed a handful of times. The rearrangement joins TRBV6-1 to TRBJ1-5; D remains ambiguous. The germline V and J ends were trimmed by 2 bases and 6 bases, with 8 bases remaining between them. The CDR3 extends over 13 amino acids. In germline, CDR1 is MNHNS, CDR2 SASEGT. The CDR3 loop reads CASSELVAQPQHF. The DNA for the CDR3 is TGTGCCAGCAGTGAATTGGTAGCTCAGCCCCAGCATTTT.

V usage is TRBV6-1 and J usage is TRBJ2-7; the D is unclear. The CDR3 runs 15 residues. Trimming left V 2 bases short and J 2 bases short, with 13 bases between. CDR1 MNHNS and CDR2 SASEGT come from the germline V gene. The CDR3 loop is CASSESAAVAYEQYF. The CDR3, as DNA: TGTGCCAGCAGTGAATCGGCGGCGGTAGCCTACGAGCAGTACTTC.

This clone came up once. The gene calls are TRBV2 and TRBJ2-3; 10 bases match TRBD2. The V gene end was trimmed by 6 bases and the J gene end by 2 bases; junction bases not matched to a gene: 8. In germline, CDR1 is SNHLY, CDR2 FYNNEI. The CDR3 consists of 16 residues. The DNA of the CDR3 is TGTGCCAGCAGCGACGTACTAGCGGGGCTCACAGATACGCAGTATTTT. Amino acids: CASSDVLAGLTDTQYF.

The chain employs TRBV2 and TRBJ2-3; TRBD1 might be the D (6 bases). Germline loops: CDR1 SNHLY, CDR2 FYNNEI. The germline V and J ends were trimmed by 6 bases and 1 base, with 14 bases remaining between them. The CDR3 runs 15 residues. The CDR3 protein is CASRPFSGGTDTQYF. CDR3 nucleotides: TGTGCCAGCAGGCCTTTTTCAGGGGGCACAGATACGCAGTATTTT. Drawing the rest from reference TRBV2 and TRBJ2-3, the complete variable domain is EPEVTQTPSHQVTQMGQEVILRCVPISNHLYFYWYRQILGQKVEFLVSFYNNEISEKSEIFDDQFSVERPDGSNFTLKIRSTKLEDSAMYFCASRPFSGGTDTQYFGPGTRLTVL.

The V and J genes are TRBV11-2 and TRBJ2-1; possible D gene TRBD2, 6 bases. Between the trimmed V and J ends, which lost 0 bases and 4 bases, there was a span of 16 bases. Germline V lookup: CDR1 SGHAT, CDR2 FQNNGV. The CDR3 spans 17 residues. The CDR3 DNA follows: TGTGCCAGCAGCTTAGAGGGGGTCGGGGGAGCATACAATGAGCAGTTCTTC. Translated, it gives CASSLEGVGGAYNEQFF.